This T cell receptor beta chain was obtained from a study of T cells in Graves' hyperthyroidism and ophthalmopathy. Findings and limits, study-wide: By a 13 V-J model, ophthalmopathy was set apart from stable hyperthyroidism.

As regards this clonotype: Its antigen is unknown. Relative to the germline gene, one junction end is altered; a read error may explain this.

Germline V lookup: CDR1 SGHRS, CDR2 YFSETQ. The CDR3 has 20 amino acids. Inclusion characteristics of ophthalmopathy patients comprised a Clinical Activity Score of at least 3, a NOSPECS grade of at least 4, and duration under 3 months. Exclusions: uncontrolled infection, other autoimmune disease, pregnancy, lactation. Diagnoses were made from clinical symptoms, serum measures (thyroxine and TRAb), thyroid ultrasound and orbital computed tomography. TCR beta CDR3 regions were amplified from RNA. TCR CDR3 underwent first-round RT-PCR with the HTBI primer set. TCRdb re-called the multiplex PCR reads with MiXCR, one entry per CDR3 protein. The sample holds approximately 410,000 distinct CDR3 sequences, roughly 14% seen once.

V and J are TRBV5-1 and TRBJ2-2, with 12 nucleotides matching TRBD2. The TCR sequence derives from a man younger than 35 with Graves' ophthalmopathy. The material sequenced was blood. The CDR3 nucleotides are TGCGCCAGCAGCTTGGATCCTAGCGGGAGGGCCGGGCCGAACACCGGGGAGCTGCTTTTT. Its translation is CASSLDPSGRAGPNTGELLF.